Listed below are T cell receptor beta chains from one sample, sequenced in a study of persistence of HIV-infected CD4 T cells. These receptors have no known antigen. Assay: immunoSEQ multiplex PCR; the TCRdb copy retains only in-frame clones and omits some. The repertoire holds more than 30,000 clones, with roughly four fifths as singletons. Sequencing used CD4+ T cells sorted from PBMCs after approximately 19-hour stimulation, obtained from a patient who received antiretroviral therapy. Receptor source: an adult woman with HIV who was CMV-seropositive. Each CDR3 is given with its conserved first and last residue. D genes are given only for firm matches. Only some rows state a clone size, as once, few, many or a class for expanded clones.

v_call: TRBV5-1; j_call: TRBJ2-1; d_call: TRBD1; clone_size: NA; cdr3_nt: TGCGCCAGCAGCCGCTCACAACAGGGGGCTGGCAATGAGCAGTTCTTC; cdr3_aa: CASSRSQQGAGNEQFF
v_call: TRBV12-3/TRBV12-4; j_call: TRBJ2-5; d_call: NA; clone_size: once; cdr3_nt: TGTGCCAGCAGTTTAGGGGAAGAAGAGACCCAGTACTTC; cdr3_aa: CASSLGEEETQYF
v_call: TRBV5-1; j_call: TRBJ1-6; d_call: NA; clone_size: NA; cdr3_nt: TGCGCCAGCAGCTTGTACAAGAATTCACCCCTCCACTTT; cdr3_aa: CASSLYKNSPLHF
v_call: TRBV6-5; j_call: TRBJ1-1; d_call: TRBD1; clone_size: NA; cdr3_nt: TGTGCCAGCAGTTACCTACAGGGGAATTCTGAAGCTTTCTTT; cdr3_aa: CASSYLQGNSEAFF
v_call: TRBV28; j_call: TRBJ2-3; d_call: NA; clone_size: once; cdr3_nt: TGTGCCAGCAGTTTAGGAGCGAGCGGCACAGATACGCAGTATTTT; cdr3_aa: CASSLGASGTDTQYF
v_call: TRBV5-6; j_call: TRBJ1-2; d_call: NA; clone_size: NA; cdr3_nt: TGTGCCAGCAGCCTTCACGGGCAGTCAACCTATGGCTACACCTTC; cdr3_aa: CASSLHGQSTYGYTF
v_call: TRBV6-5; j_call: TRBJ1-2; d_call: NA; clone_size: NA; cdr3_nt: TGTGCCAGCAGCCAAAGATTGAGCTATGGCTACACCTTC; cdr3_aa: CASSQRLSYGYTF
v_call: TRBV5-1; j_call: TRBJ1-3; d_call: TRBD1; clone_size: NA; cdr3_nt: TGCGCCAGCAGCCTGGGACAGCTTGGTTCTGGAAACACCATATATTTT; cdr3_aa: CASSLGQLGSGNTIYF
v_call: TRBV28; j_call: TRBJ1-5; d_call: TRBD1; clone_size: NA; cdr3_nt: TGTGCCAGTGGACAGGGCGGGAGCAATCAGCCCCAGCATTTT; cdr3_aa: CASGQGGSNQPQHF
v_call: TRBV6-5; j_call: TRBJ2-5; d_call: TRBD1; clone_size: NA; cdr3_nt: TGTGCCAGCAGATACAGGGGACCTGAGACCCAGTACTTC; cdr3_aa: CASRYRGPETQYF
v_call: TRBV3-1/TRBV3-2; j_call: TRBJ1-1; d_call: NA; clone_size: NA; cdr3_nt: TGTGCCAGCAGCCAAGTTAGGTCTGCCGAAGCTTTCTTT; cdr3_aa: CASSQVRSAEAFF
v_call: TRBV18; j_call: TRBJ1-3; d_call: NA; clone_size: NA; cdr3_nt: TGTGCCAGCTCACCAAGTACAAGGGTCTCTGGAAACACCATATATTTT; cdr3_aa: CASSPSTRVSGNTIYF
v_call: TRBV7-2; j_call: TRBJ2-7; d_call: NA; clone_size: NA; cdr3_nt: TGTGCCAGCAGCTTAGGCAGGGCGCACTACGAGCAGTACTTC; cdr3_aa: CASSLGRAHYEQYF
v_call: TRBV3-1/TRBV3-2; j_call: TRBJ2-5; d_call: TRBD2; clone_size: NA; cdr3_nt: TGTGCCAGCAGCCAAGCCAGGACTAGCAGGGCCCCACAAGAGACCCAGTACTTC; cdr3_aa: CASSQARTSRAPQETQYF
v_call: TRBV5-4; j_call: TRBJ1-2; d_call: NA; clone_size: NA; cdr3_nt: TGTGCCAGCAGCTTACAGGGCATTAACTATGGCTACACCTTC; cdr3_aa: CASSLQGINYGYTF
v_call: TRBV6-5; j_call: TRBJ2-7; d_call: NA; clone_size: NA; cdr3_nt: TGTGCCAGCAGTCACGGACAGTCCTACGAGCAGTACTTC; cdr3_aa: CASSHGQSYEQYF
v_call: TRBV29-1; j_call: TRBJ2-1; d_call: TRBD2; clone_size: NA; cdr3_nt: TGCAGCGTCGGGGGGGGTCGGGCTTCCTACAATGAGCAGTTCTTC; cdr3_aa: CSVGGGRASYNEQFF
v_call: TRBV10-2; j_call: TRBJ1-2; d_call: TRBD1; clone_size: NA; cdr3_nt: TGCGCCAGCAGTGAATCCCCGCCGCTAAGCACAGGGGACTATGGCTACACCTTC; cdr3_aa: CASSESPPLSTGDYGYTF
v_call: TRBV6-5; j_call: TRBJ1-3; d_call: NA; clone_size: NA; cdr3_nt: TGTGCCAGCAGCAGAAACGGTGTCTCTGGAAACACCATATATTTT; cdr3_aa: CASSRNGVSGNTIYF
v_call: TRBV7-2; j_call: TRBJ2-7; d_call: TRBD2; clone_size: NA; cdr3_nt: TGTGCCAGCAGCTTAACGACTCCGGGACTAGCGGGGTACGAGCAGTACTTC; cdr3_aa: CASSLTTPGLAGYEQYF
v_call: TRBV2; j_call: TRBJ1-5; d_call: NA; clone_size: NA; cdr3_nt: TGTGCCAGCAGTAAAGCTGCGACGGGGGGGAATCAGCCCCAGCATTTT; cdr3_aa: CASSKAATGGNQPQHF
v_call: TRBV6-5; j_call: TRBJ1-3; d_call: NA; clone_size: NA; cdr3_nt: TGTGCCAGCAGAAGGGGAAACACCATATATTTT; cdr3_aa: CASRRGNTIYF
v_call: TRBV2; j_call: TRBJ2-5; d_call: NA; clone_size: few; cdr3_nt: TGTGCCAGCCTCGAGGGGGGGCGCGAGGAGACCCAGTACTTC; cdr3_aa: CASLEGGREETQYF
v_call: TRBV20-1; j_call: TRBJ2-5; d_call: TRBD2; clone_size: NA; cdr3_nt: TGCAGTGCTAGTGATAGAGGACTAGCGTTGGAGACCCAGTACTTC; cdr3_aa: CSASDRGLALETQYF
v_call: TRBV7-6; j_call: TRBJ1-2; d_call: NA; clone_size: NA; cdr3_nt: TGTGCCAGCAGCTTCAGGGGAGAGGACCACTATGGCTACACCTTC; cdr3_aa: CASSFRGEDHYGYTF
v_call: TRBV7-2; j_call: TRBJ1-6; d_call: NA; clone_size: NA; cdr3_nt: TGTGCCAGCAGGTTCGACAGGTTGTCACCCCTCCACTTT; cdr3_aa: CASRFDRLSPLHF
v_call: TRBV7-2; j_call: TRBJ1-1; d_call: NA; clone_size: once; cdr3_nt: TGTGCCAGCAGCTCACCTCTAGGGAGGGTGAACACTGAAGCTTTCTTT; cdr3_aa: CASSSPLGRVNTEAFF
v_call: TRBV18; j_call: TRBJ1-1; d_call: TRBD1; clone_size: few; cdr3_nt: TGTGCCAGCTCGATACAGGGGGCTTTGAGCACTGAAGCTTTCTTT; cdr3_aa: CASSIQGALSTEAFF
v_call: TRBV10-1; j_call: TRBJ2-2; d_call: TRBD1; clone_size: NA; cdr3_nt: TGCGCCAGCAGTGAGGGGACAGGCGTCACCGGGGAGCTGTTTTTT; cdr3_aa: CASSEGTGVTGELFF
v_call: TRBV7-8; j_call: TRBJ2-7; d_call: NA; clone_size: few; cdr3_nt: TGTGCCAGCAGCCGACCCTCACTCGGGACCTACGAGCAGTACTTC; cdr3_aa: CASSRPSLGTYEQYF
v_call: TRBV5-4; j_call: TRBJ2-2; d_call: NA; clone_size: NA; cdr3_nt: TGTGCCAGCAGCTTGCCGAAGGGGACCGCCACCGGGGAGCTGTTTTTT; cdr3_aa: CASSLPKGTATGELFF
v_call: TRBV12-3/TRBV12-4; j_call: TRBJ2-1; d_call: TRBD2; clone_size: NA; cdr3_nt: TGTGCCAGTTTGGGCGGGGGGATCTATGAGCAGTTCTTC; cdr3_aa: CASLGGGIYEQFF
v_call: TRBV6-4; j_call: TRBJ2-3; d_call: TRBD2; clone_size: once; cdr3_nt: TGTGCCAGCAGTGTGCGGGGACTAGGTACAGATACGCAGTATTTT; cdr3_aa: CASSVRGLGTDTQYF